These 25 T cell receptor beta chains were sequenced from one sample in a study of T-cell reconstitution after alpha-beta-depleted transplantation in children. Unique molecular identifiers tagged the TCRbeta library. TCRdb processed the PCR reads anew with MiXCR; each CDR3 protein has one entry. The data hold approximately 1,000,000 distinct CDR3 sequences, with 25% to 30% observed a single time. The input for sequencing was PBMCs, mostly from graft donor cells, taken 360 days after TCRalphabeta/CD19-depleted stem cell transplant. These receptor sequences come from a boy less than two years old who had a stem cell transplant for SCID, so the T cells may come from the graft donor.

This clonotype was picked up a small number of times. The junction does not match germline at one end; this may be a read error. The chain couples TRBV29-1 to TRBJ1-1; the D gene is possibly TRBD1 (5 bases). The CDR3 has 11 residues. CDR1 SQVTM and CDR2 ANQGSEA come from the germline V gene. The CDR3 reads CKGDLNTEAFF. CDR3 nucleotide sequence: TGTAAAGGGGATTTGAACACTGAAGCTTTCTTT.

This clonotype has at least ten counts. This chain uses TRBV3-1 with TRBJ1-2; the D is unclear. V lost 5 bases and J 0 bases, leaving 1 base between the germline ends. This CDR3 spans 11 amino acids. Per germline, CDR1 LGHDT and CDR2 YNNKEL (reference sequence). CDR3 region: CASSTNYGYTF. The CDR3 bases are TGTGCCAGCAGCACTAACTATGGCTACACCTTC.

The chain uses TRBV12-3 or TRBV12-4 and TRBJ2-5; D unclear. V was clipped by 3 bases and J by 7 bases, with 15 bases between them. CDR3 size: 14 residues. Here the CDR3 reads CASSLITPLGTQYF. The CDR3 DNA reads TGTGCCAGCAGTTTGATTACACCCTTGGGGACCCAGTACTTC.

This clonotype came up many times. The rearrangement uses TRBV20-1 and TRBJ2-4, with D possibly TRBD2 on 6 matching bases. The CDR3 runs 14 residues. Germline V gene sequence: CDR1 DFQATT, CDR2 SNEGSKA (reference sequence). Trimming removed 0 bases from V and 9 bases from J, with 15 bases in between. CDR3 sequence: CSARDPGGYAIQYF. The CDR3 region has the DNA TGCAGTGCTAGAGACCCTGGGGGGTATGCCATTCAGTACTTC.

CDR3 loop: CATSERDKQFF. DNA of the CDR3: TGTGCCACCAGTGAAAGGGACAAGCAGTTCTTC. This rearrangement joins TRBV24-1 to TRBJ2-1; D perhaps matches TRBD1 (6 bases). This CDR3 region has 11 residues. From germline, CDR1 is KGHDR and CDR2 SFDVKD. Trimming took 4 bases from V and 11 from J, leaving 8 bases between them.

The CDR3: CASAEGWSYEQYF. The CDR3 coding sequence is TGCGCCAGCGCTGAAGGGTGGTCCTACGAGCAGTACTTC. The rearrangement links TRBV5-1 to TRBJ2-7; no clear D. Trimming removed 7 bases at V and 1 base at J, with 12 bases between. The CDR3 consists of 13 residues. The germline V gene encodes CDR1 SGHRS and CDR2 YFSETQ.

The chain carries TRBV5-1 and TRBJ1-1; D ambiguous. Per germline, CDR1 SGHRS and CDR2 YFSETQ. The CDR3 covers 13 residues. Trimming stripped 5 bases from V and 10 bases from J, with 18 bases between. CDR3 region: CASRPSQEGGAFF. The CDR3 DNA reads TGCGCCAGCAGACCTTCGCAGGAAGGCGGAGCTTTCTTT.

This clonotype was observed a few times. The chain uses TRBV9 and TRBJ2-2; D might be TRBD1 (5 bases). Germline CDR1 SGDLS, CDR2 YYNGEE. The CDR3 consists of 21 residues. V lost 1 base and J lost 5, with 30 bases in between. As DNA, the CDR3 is TGTGCCAGCAGCGTACCCAGGGCGATTACAGGAACCCCGAATCCGACCGGGGAGCTGTTTTTT. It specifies CASSVPRAITGTPNPTGELFF.

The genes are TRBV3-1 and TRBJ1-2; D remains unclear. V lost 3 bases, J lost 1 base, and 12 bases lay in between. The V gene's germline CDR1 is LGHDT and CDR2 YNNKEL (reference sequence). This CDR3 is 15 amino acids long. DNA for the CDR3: TGTGCCAGCAGCCAGCAGCCGACGAATAACTATGGCTACACCTTC. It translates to CASSQQPTNNYGYTF.

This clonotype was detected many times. DNA for the CDR3: TGTGCCAGCAGTTTTACAGCGCGGAGCCAAAAATCAGCTTTCTTT. Encoded protein: CASSFTARSQKSAFF. This chain uses TRBV6-5 with TRBJ1-1; D uncertain. This CDR3 has 15 amino acids. Germline loops: CDR1 MNHEY, CDR2 SVGAGI. Between the trimmed V and J ends, which lost 4 bases and 10 bases, there was a span of 22 bases.

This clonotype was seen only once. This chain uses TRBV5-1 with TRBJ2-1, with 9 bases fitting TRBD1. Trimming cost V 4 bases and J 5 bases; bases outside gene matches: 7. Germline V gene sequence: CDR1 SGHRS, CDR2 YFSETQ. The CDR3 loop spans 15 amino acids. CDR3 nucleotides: TGCGCCAGCAGCGTCGACAGGGGGGCAAACAATGAGCAGTTCTTC. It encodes CASSVDRGANNEQFF. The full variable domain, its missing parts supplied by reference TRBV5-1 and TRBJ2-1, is KAGVTQTPRYLIKTRGQQVTLSCSPISGHRSVSWYQQTPGQGLQFLFEYFSETQRNKGNFPGRFSGRQFSNSRSEMNVSTLELGDSALYLCASSVDRGANNEQFFGPGTRLTVL.

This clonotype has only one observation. The CDR3 loop is CATGEDGLTDTQYF. The CDR3 coding sequence is TGTGCCACCGGCGAAGACGGATTAACAGATACGCAGTATTTT. V gene TRBV15 combines with J gene TRBJ2-3; D call uncertain. Germline loops: CDR1 LNHNV, CDR2 YYDKDF (reference sequence). The germline V and J ends were trimmed by 8 bases and 3 bases, with 15 bases remaining between them. The CDR3 has 14 amino acids.

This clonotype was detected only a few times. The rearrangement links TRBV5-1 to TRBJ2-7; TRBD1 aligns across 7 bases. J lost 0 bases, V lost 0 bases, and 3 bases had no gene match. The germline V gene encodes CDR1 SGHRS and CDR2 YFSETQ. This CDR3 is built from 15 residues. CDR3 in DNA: TGCGCCAGCAGCTTGGCCAGGGGGAGCTCCTACGAGCAGTACTTC. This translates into CASSLARGSSYEQYF.

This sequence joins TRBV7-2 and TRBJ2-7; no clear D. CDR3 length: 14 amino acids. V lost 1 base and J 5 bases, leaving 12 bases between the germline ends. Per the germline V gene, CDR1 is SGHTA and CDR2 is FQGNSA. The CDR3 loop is CASSLVSPTNEQYF. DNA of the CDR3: TGTGCCAGCAGCTTAGTCAGTCCTACTAACGAGCAGTACTTC.

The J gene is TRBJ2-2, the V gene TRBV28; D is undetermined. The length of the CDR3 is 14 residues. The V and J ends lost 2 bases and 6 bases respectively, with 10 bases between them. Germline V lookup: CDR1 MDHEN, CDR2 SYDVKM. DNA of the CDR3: TGTGCCAGCAGTTTAGTCCCAAACTCCGGGGAGCTGTTTTTT. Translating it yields CASSLVPNSGELFF.

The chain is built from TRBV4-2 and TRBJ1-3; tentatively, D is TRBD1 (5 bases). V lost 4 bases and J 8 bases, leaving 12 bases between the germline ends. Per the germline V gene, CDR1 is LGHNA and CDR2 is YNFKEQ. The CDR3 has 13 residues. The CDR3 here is CASSPGLGYTIYF. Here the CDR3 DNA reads TGTGCCAGCAGCCCGGGGCTCGGATACACCATATATTTT.

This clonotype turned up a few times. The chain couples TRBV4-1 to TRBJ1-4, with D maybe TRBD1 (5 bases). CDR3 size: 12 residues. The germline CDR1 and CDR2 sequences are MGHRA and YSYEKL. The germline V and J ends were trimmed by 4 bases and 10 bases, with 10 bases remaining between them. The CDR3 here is CASSLGVGKLFF. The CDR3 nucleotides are TGCGCCAGCAGCCTAGGGGTGGGAAAACTGTTTTTT.

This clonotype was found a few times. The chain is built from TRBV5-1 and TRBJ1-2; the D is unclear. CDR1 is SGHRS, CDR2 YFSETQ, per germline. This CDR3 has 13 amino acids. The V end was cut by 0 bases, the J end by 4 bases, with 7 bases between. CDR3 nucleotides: TGCGCCAGCAGCTTGGAGGCCACCTATGGCTACACCTTC. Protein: CASSLEATYGYTF.

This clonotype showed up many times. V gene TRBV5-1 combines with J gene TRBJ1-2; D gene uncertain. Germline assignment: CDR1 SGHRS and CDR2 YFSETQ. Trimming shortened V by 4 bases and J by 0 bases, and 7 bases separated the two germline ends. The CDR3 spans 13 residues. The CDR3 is CASSPGANYGYTF. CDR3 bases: TGCGCCAGCAGCCCGGGAGCTAACTATGGCTACACCTTC.

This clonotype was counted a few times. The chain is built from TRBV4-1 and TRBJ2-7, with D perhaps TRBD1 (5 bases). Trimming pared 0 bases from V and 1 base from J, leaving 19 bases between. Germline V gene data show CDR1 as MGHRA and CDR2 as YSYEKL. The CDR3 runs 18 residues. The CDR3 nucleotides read TGCGCCAGCAGCCAAGAGCCGACAGCCGTACTTCTTTCCTACGAGCAGTACTTC. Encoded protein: CASSQEPTAVLLSYEQYF.

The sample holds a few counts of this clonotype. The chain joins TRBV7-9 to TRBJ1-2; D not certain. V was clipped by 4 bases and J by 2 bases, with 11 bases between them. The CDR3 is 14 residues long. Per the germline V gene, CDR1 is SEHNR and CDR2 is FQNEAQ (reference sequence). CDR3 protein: CASSSSGTNYGYTF. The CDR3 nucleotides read TGTGCCAGCAGCTCCTCCGGAACCAACTATGGCTACACCTTC.

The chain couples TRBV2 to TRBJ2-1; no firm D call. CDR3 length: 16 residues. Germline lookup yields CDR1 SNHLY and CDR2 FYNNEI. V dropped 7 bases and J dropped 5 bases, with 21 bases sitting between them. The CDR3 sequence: CASTRTSGFGDNEQFF. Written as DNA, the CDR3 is TGTGCCAGCACCCGCACATCCGGTTTTGGGGACAATGAGCAGTTCTTC. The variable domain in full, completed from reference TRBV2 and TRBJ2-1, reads EPEVTQTPSHQVTQMGQEVILRCVPISNHLYFYWYRQILGQKVEFLVSFYNNEISEKSEIFDDQFSVERPDGSNFTLKIRSTKLEDSAMYFCASTRTSGFGDNEQFFGPGTRLTVL.

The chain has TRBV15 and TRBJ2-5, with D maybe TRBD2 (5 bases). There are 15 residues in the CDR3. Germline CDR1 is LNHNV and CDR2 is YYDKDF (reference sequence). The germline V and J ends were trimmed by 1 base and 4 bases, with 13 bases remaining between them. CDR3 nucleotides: TGTGCCACCAGCAGAGTAGGGTTAGCGATAGAGACCCAGTACTTC. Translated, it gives CATSRVGLAIETQYF.

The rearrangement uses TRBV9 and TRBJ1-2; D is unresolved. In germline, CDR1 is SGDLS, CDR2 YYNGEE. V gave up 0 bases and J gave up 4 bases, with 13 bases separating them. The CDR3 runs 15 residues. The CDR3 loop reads CASSVGPISPYGYTF. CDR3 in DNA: TGTGCCAGCAGCGTAGGCCCGATAAGCCCCTATGGCTACACCTTC.

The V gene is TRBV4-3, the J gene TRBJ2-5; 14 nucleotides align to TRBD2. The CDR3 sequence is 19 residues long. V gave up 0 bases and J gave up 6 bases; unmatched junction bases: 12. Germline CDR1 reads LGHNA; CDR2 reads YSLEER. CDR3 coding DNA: TGCGCCAGCAGCCAAGAGTGGAGACTAGCGGGGGGGCCGTCCAAGACCCAGTACTTC. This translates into CASSQEWRLAGGPSKTQYF.